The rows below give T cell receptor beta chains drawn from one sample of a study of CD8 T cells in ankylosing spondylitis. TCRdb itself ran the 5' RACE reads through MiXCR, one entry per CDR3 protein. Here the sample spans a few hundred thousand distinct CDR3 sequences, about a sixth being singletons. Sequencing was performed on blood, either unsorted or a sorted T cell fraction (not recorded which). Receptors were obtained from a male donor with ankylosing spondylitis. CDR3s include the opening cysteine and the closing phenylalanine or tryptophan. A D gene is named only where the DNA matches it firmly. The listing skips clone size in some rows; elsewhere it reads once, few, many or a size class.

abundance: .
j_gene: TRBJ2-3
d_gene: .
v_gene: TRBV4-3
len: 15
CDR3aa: CASSQGRSGEVTQYF
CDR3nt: TGCGCCAGCAGCCAAGGCCGGTCAGGAGAGGTTACGCAGTATTTT

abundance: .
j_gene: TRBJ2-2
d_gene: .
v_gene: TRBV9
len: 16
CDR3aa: CASSVAAFANTGELFF
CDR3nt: TGTGCCAGCAGCGTAGCAGCTTTTGCGAACACCGGGGAGCTGTTTTTT

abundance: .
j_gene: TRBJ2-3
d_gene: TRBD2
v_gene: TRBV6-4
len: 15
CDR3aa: CASSEGTSGTDTQYF
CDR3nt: TGTGCCAGCAGTGAAGGGACTAGCGGCACAGATACGCAGTATTTT

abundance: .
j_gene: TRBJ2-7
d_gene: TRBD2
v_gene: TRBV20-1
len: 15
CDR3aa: CSASSGLAASYEQYF
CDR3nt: TGCAGTGCTAGCTCGGGACTAGCGGCCTCCTACGAGCAGTACTTC

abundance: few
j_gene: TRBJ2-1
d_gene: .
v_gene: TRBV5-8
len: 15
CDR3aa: CASSLEGTRHNEQFF
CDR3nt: TGTGCCAGCAGCTTGGAGGGGACTCGCCACAATGAGCAGTTCTTC

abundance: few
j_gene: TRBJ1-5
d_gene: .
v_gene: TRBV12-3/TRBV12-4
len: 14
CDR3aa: CASSLEDTDHPQHF
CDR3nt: TGTGCCAGCAGTTTAGAGGACACCGATCACCCCCAGCATTTT

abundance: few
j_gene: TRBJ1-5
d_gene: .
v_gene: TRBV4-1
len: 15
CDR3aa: CASSDRDRSYQPQHF
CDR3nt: TGCGCCAGCAGCGACCGGGACCGCTCCTATCAGCCCCAGCATTTT

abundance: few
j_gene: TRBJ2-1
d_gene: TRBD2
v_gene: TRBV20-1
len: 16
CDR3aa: CSAQGTSGVTYNEQFF
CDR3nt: TGCAGTGCGCAGGGGACTAGCGGGGTAACCTACAATGAGCAGTTCTTC

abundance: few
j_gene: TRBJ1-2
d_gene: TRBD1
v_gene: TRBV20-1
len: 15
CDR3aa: CSARLTGGAGYGYTF
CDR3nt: TGCAGTGCTAGACTGACAGGGGGCGCGGGTTATGGCTACACCTTC

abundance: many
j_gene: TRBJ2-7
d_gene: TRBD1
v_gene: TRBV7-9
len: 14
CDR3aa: CASSKGTGGTLGDF
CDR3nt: TGTGCCAGCAGCAAAGGGACAGGGGGTACTCTCGGGGACTTC

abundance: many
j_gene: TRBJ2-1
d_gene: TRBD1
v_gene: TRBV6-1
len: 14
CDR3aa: CASSRDRGYNEQFF
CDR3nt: TGTGCCAGCAGCAGAGACAGGGGTTACAATGAGCAGTTCTTC

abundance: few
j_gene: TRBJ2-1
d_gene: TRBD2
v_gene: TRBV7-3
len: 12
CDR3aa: CASSHKGRAQVF
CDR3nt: TGTGCCAGCAGCCATAAGGGGAGGGCCCAAGTCTTC

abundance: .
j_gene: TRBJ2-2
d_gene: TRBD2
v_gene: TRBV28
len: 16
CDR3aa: CASGRLKREVAGELFF
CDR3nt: TGTGCCAGCGGTCGACTGAAGCGGGAGGTCGCCGGGGAGCTGTTTTTT

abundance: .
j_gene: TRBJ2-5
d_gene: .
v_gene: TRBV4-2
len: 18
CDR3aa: CASSQGVGGGPPGETQYF
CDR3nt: TGTGCCAGCAGCCAAGGCGTCGGAGGGGGGCCGCCGGGAGAGACCCAGTACTTC

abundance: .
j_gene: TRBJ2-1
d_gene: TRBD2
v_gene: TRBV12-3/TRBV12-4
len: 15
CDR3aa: CASSLRRGSNNEQFF
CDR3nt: TGTGCCAGCAGTTTACGACGCGGGAGTAACAATGAGCAGTTCTTC

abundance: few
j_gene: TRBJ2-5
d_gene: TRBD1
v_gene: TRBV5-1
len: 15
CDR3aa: CASSYNRGAQETQYF
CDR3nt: TGCGCCAGCAGCTACAACAGGGGGGCCCAAGAGACCCAGTACTTC

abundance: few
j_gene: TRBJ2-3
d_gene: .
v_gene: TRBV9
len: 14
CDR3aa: CASSGPGGTDTQYF
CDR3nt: TGTGCCAGCAGCGGTCCGGGAGGCACAGATACGCAGTATTTT

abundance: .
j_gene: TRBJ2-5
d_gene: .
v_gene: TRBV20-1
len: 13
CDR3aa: CSARTTSGGTQYF
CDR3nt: TGCAGTGCTAGAACCACTAGTGGAGGGACCCAGTACTTC

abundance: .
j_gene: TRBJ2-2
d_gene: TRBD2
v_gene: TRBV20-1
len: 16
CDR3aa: CSARSLAGGLGGELFF
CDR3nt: TGCAGTGCTAGATCTCTAGCGGGGGGGCTCGGCGGGGAGCTGTTTTTT

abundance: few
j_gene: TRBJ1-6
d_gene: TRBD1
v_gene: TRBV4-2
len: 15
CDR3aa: CASSPNRGRESPLHF
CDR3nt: TGTGCCAGCAGCCCCAACAGGGGAAGAGAGTCACCCCTCCACTTT

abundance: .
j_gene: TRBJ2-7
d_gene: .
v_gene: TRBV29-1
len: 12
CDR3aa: CSVRGHAVEQYF
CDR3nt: TGCAGCGTTCGCGGACATGCGGTCGAGCAGTACTTC

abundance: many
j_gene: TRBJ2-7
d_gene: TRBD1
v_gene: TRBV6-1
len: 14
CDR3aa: CASSEGAGGYEQYF
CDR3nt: TGTGCCAGCAGCGAGGGGGCAGGGGGTTACGAGCAGTACTTC

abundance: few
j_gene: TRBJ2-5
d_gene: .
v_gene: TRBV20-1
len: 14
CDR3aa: CSARLDTAGETQYF
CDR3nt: TGCAGTGCTAGACTGGACACCGCAGGGGAGACCCAGTACTTC

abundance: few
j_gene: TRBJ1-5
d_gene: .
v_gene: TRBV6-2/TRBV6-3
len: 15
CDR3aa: CASRDTPRGDQPQHF
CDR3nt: TGTGCCAGCAGGGATACCCCACGAGGGGATCAGCCCCAGCATTTT

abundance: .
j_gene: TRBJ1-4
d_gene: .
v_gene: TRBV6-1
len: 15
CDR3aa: CASKRGPSGGEKLFF
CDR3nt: TGTGCCAGCAAAAGAGGACCTTCTGGTGGTGAAAAACTGTTTTTT

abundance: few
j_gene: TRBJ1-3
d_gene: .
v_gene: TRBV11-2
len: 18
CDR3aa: CASSLVAQGPYSGNTIYF
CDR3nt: TGTGCCAGCAGCTTAGTGGCCCAGGGGCCTTACTCTGGAAACACCATATATTTT

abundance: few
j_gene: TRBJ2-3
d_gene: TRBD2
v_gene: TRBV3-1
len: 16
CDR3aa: CASSRRTSGMADTQYF
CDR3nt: TGTGCCAGCAGCCGACGGACTAGCGGGATGGCAGATACGCAGTATTTT

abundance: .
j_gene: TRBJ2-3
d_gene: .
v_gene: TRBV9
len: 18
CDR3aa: CASSVEPPTGDGRGTQYF
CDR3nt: TGTGCCAGCAGCGTAGAGCCCCCGACAGGAGACGGCAGGGGTACGCAGTATTTT

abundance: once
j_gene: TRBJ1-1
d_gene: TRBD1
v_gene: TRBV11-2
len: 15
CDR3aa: CASSTSDRAGAEAFF
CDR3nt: TGTGCCAGCAGCACATCGGACAGGGCGGGAGCTGAAGCTTTCTTT

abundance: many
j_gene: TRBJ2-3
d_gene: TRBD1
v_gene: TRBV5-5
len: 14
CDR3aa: CASGQALGTDTQYF
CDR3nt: TGTGCCAGCGGACAGGCCCTTGGCACAGATACGCAGTATTTT

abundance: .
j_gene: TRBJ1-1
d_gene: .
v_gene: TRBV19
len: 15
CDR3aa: CASSTPGGRDTEAFF
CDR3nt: TGTGCCAGTAGTACCCCCGGAGGGAGGGACACTGAAGCTTTCTTT

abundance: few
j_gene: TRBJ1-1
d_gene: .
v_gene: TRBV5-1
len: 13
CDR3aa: CASGAEVNTEAFF
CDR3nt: TGCGCCAGCGGAGCCGAAGTGAACACTGAAGCTTTCTTT

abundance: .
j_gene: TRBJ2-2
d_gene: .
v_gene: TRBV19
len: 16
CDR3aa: CASSQPGQFFTGELFF
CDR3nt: TGTGCCAGTAGTCAGCCGGGACAATTTTTCACCGGGGAGCTGTTTTTT

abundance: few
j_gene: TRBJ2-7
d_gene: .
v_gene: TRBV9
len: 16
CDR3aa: CASSVGLSGTPYEQYF
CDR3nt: TGTGCCAGCAGCGTAGGCCTGTCGGGGACCCCCTACGAGCAGTACTTC

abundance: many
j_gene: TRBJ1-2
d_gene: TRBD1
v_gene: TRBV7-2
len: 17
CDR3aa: CASSLGGSGQGAGGYTF
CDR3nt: TGTGCCAGCAGCTTAGGAGGAAGTGGACAGGGGGCAGGAGGCTACACCTTC

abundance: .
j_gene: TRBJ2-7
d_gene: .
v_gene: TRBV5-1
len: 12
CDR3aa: CASSFPSDEQYF
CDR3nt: TGCGCCAGCAGCTTCCCTTCGGACGAGCAGTACTTC

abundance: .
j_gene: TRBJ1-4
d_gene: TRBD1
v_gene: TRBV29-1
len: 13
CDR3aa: CSVLLQGNEKLFF
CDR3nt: TGCAGCGTTTTGTTACAGGGGAATGAAAAACTGTTTTTT

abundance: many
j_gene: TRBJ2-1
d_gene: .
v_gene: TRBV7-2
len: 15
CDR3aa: CASSPALLANNEQFF
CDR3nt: TGTGCCAGCAGCCCTGCGCTACTAGCAAACAATGAGCAGTTCTTC

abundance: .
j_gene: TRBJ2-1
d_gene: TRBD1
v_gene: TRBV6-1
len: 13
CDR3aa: CASRRDRGAEQFF
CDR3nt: TGTGCCAGCAGGCGGGACAGGGGAGCTGAGCAGTTCTTC

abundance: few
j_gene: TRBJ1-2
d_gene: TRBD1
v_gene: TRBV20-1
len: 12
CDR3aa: CSATGTGYGYTF
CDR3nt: TGCAGTGCTACCGGGACAGGCTATGGCTACACCTTC

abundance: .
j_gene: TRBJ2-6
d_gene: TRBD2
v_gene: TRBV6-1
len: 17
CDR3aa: CASREGGFVAGANVLTF
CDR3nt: TGTGCCAGCAGGGAGGGAGGGTTTGTAGCTGGGGCCAACGTCCTGACTTTC

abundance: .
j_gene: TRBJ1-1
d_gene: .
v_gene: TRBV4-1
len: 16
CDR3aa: CASSQDDYGRNTEAFF
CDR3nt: TGCGCCAGCAGCCAAGACGACTACGGTAGAAACACTGAAGCTTTCTTT

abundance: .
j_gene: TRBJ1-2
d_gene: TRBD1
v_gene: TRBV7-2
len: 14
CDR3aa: CASSSTGTGAGYTF
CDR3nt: TGTGCCAGCAGTTCTACCGGGACAGGGGCTGGCTACACCTTC

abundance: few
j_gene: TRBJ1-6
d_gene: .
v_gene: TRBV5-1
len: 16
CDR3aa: CASSREGSSYNSPLHF
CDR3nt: TGCGCCAGCAGCCGCGAGGGGAGCTCCTATAATTCACCCCTCCACTTT

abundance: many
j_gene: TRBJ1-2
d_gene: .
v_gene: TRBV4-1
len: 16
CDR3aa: CASSQDPGVGAYGYTF
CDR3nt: TGCGCCAGCAGCCAAGATCCGGGGGTGGGCGCTTATGGCTACACCTTC

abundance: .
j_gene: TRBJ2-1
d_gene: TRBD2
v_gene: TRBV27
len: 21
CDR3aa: CASSFRAGGRLAGVRYNEQFF
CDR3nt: TGTGCCAGCAGTTTTCGGGCAGGCGGTCGACTAGCGGGAGTAAGATACAATGAGCAGTTCTTC

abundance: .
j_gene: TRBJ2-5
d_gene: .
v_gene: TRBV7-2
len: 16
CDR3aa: CASSLVNTAGQETQYF
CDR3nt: TGTGCCAGCAGCTTAGTGAACACGGCGGGGCAAGAGACCCAGTACTTC

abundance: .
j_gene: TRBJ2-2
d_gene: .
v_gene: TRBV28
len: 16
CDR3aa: CASSLMPGRDTGELFF
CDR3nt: TGTGCCAGCAGTTTAATGCCAGGGCGGGACACCGGGGAGCTGTTTTTT

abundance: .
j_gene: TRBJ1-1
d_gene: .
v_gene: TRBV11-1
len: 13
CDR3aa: CASSWGAGTEAFF
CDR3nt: TGTGCCAGCAGCTGGGGAGCTGGCACTGAAGCTTTCTTT

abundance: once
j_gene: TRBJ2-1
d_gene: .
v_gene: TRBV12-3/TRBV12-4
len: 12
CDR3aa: CASSFSSSAQFF
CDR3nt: TGTGCCAGCAGTTTTAGTAGTAGCGCACAGTTCTTC

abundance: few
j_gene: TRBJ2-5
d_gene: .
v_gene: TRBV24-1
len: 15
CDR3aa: CATSDFTRGEETQYF
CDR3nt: TGTGCCACCAGTGATTTCACCAGGGGGGAAGAGACCCAGTACTTC

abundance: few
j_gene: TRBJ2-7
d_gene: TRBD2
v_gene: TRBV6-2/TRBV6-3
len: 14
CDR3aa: CASSYASGSYEQYF
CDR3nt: TGTGCCAGCAGTTACGCTAGCGGGAGCTACGAGCAGTACTTC